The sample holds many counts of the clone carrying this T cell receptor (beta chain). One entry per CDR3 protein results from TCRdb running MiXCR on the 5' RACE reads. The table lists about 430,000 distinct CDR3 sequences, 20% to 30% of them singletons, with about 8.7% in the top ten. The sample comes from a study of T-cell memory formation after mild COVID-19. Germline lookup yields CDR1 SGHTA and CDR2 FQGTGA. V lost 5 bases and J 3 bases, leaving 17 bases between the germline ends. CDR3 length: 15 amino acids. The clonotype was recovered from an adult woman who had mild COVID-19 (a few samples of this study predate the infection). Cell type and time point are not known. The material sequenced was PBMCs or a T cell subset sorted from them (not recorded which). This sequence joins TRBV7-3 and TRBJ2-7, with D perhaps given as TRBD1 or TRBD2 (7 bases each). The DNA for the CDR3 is TGTGCCAGCAGCCCCAGGGGGGGGCACATCTACGAGCAGTACTTC. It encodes CASSPRGGHIYEQYF.